The sequence of this TCR beta chain was determined in a study of T cell responses to AZD1222 COVID-19 vaccine (dated by TCRdb to 2020 to 2023). With respect to the entire study: AZD1222 recipients with second doses at about 4 weeks or about 12 weeks were pooled, because spike-specific TCR depth and breadth did not differ between schedules. TCR sequencing covered about 230 trial participants: 200 to 220 given two doses of AZD1222 and about 26 given two doses of MenACWY control vaccine. Trial participants were enrolled by age into subgroups of 18-55, 56-69 and 70-plus years, and around 150, 29 and 61 TCR-sequenced participants, respectively, were included in these subgroups. Summary of the overall study and its limitations: The 56-69-year group was small, and its depth increase did not reach significance, likely because of low power. After two AZD1222 doses, both the breadth and the depth of spike-specific TCRs were significantly higher than at day 0 and than in MenACWY recipients. Participants were mostly white British and included more females than males, and it was suggested by the authors that clonal diversity may have been underestimated. The whole spike protein was spanned by vaccine-associated CD4 TCRs, and dominant responses were seen in regions 160-218 and 743-854. Because no samples from the day 14 peak response were available, repertoires could be characterized only after the peak T cell response. Reportedly, almost half of the unique spike-specific TCRs recognized epitopes lying outside the regions that are mutated in the B.1.351 and B.1.1.7 variants. Conclusions about previously exposed vaccinees were limited because only six AZD1222 recipients were SARS-CoV-2 seropositive at baseline.

Reading from cysteine to phenylalanine, the CDR3 counts 15 amino acids. Kept here is only the CDR3 DNA, which spans 45 bases and is read in frame from base 1. As encoded in the germline V gene (reference sequence), CDR1 is MNHEY while CDR2 is SMNVEV. Deletion took 6 bases off V and 6 bases off J, with a span of 18 bases between the germline ends. The CDR3 regions of human TCRbeta chains were subjected to immunosequencing. The source study handled its data this way. Repertoire TCRs were checked for matches against a reference library of SARS-CoV-2-specific TCRs that had been generated using the MIRA antigen-specificity platform. Breadth was defined as the fraction of unique TCRs that were SARS-CoV-2-associated, and depth was defined as the fraction of total T cells that were SARS-CoV-2-associated. Using the MIRA data, every spike-specific TCR was mapped to the spike region that the TCR reacted to and assigned to either a CD4 or a CD8 class. Log10-transformed breadth and depth values were compared by one-way ANOVA with Sidak's multiple comparisons tests. The clones in this table, taken by TCRdb from immuneACCESS, are in-frame only. Not every clone is retained; where verified, under half of the shortfall comes from an unresolved V gene, and the cause of the rest is unknown. D and trimming were read from the DNA, whereas the V and J calls and clone size are those reported in that table. The sample table lists under 150,000 clones, 90% of them with a count of one. The ten most abundant clones make up roughly 1.7% of the sample.

Points on this clone: Which antigen it targets is not known. The record has no base qualities; no much larger clone is one base away.

In the paper's terms, the time point label means: baseline before first vaccination. Samples from vaccinated people were obtained from the UK trials COV001 and COV002, which included a single-blind randomized controlled phase 2/3 trial of AZD1222 (ChAdOx1 nCoV-19) in healthy adults. For TCRbeta chain sequencing, PBMC samples from trial participants were taken at day 0 and at day 28 after the second dose. The clonotype comes from an adult in good health. The receptor chain draws on TRBV27 and TRBJ2-1; TRBD1 might be the D gene, on 5 matching bases. This specimen was peripheral blood, taken on day 0 of AZD1222 vaccination. The CDR3 corresponds to CASSSRLSRGNEQFF. The sequenced DNA is TGTGCCAGCAGCTCACGGCTATCTAGGGGCAATGAGCAGTTCTTC.